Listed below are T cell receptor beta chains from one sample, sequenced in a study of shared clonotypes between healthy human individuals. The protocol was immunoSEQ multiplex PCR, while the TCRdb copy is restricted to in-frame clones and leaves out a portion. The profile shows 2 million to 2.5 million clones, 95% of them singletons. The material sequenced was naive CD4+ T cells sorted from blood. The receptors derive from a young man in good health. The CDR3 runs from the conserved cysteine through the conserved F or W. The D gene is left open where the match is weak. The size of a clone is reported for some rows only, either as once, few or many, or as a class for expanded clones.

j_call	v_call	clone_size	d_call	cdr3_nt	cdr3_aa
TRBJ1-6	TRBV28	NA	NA	TGTGCCAGCAGTTTCCCCACTCTAACGGTTACGGCTCACTATAATTCACCCCTCCACTTT	CASSFPTLTVTAHYNSPLHF
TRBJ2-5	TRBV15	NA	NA	TGTGCCACCAGCAGAGATCCAGGTACCCAAGAGACCCAGTACTTC	CATSRDPGTQETQYF
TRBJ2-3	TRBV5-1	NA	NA	TGCGCCAGCAGCGTCCAGGGGAGGGACACAGATACGCAGTATTTT	CASSVQGRDTDTQYF
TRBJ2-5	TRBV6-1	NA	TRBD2	TGTGCCAGCAGAATACTAGCGGGGGCGGAGACCCAGTACTTC	CASRILAGAETQYF
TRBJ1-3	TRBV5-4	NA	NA	TGTGCCAGCAGCGTGGACCCGTTCTCTGGAAACACCATATATTTT	CASSVDPFSGNTIYF
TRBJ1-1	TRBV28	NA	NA	TGTGCCAGCACGGGGGAGGGAGCTGCTGAAGCTTTCTTT	CASTGEGAAEAFF
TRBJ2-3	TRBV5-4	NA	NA	TGTGCCAGCAGCGGTCAGTCAACAGATACGCAGTATTTT	CASSGQSTDTQYF
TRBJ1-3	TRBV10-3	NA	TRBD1	TGTGCCATCAGTCCAACAGGGGATGTAAACACCATATATTTT	CAISPTGDVNTIYF
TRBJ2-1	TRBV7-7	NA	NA	TGTGCTAGCAGCTTAAGCCCTGTCTCCTACAATGAGCAGTTCTTC	CASSLSPVSYNEQFF
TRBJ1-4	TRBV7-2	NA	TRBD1	TGTGCCAGCAGCCTGGACAGGGATCATTCAGAAAAACTGTTTTTT	CASSLDRDHSEKLFF
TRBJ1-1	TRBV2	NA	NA	TGTGCCTCAAGACAGGAACCAAATACTGAAGCTTTCTTT	CASRQEPNTEAFF
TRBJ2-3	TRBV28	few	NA	TGTGCCAGCACTTCCATCAGGTTAGGACGGGATACGCAGTATTTT	CASTSIRLGRDTQYF
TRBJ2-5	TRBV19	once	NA	TGTGCCAGTAGCGTCCGGGGTAATGGAGAGACCCAGTACTTC	CASSVRGNGETQYF
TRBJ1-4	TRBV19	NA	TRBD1	TGTGCCAGTAGTTCCCAGGGGGCGAAAGAAAAACTGTTTTTT	CASSSQGAKEKLFF
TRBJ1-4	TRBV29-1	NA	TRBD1	TGCAGCGTTGCAGCCCCCGGGACAGTGAGTAATGAAAAACTGTTTTTT	CSVAAPGTVSNEKLFF
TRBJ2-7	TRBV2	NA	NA	TGTGCCAGCAGTGAGGCCAGATACGAGCAGTACTTC	CASSEARYEQYF
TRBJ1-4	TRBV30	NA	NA	TGTGCCTGGAGTGAGCAGGACCAGGAAAAACTGTTTTTT	CAWSEQDQEKLFF
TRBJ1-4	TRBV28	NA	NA	TGTGCCAGCACCCGGGGCCAAAAGGAAAAACTGTTTTTT	CASTRGQKEKLFF